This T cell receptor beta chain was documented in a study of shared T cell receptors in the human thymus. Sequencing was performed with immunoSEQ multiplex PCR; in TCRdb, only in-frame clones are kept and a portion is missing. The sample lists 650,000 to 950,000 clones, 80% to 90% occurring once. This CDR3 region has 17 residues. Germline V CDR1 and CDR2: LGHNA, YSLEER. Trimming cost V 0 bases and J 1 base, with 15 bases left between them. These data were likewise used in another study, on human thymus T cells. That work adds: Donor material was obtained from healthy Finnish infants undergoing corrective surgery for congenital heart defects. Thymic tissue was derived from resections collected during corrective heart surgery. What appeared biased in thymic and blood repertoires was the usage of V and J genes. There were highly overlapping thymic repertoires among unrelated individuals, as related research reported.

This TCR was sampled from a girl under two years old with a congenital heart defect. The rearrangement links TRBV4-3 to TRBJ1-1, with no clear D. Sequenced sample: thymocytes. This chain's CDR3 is CASSQEIGGQENTEAFF. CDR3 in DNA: TGCGCCAGCAGCCAAGAGATAGGAGGCCAGGAGAACACTGAAGCTTTCTTT.